This entry lists 14 T cell receptor beta chains sequenced from one sample in a study of somatic mutations in cytotoxic T cells in rheumatoid arthritis. Clones were sequenced by immunoSEQ multiplex PCR, and TCRdb holds only the in-frame ones, with some missing. This sample has about 25,000 clones, with roughly 69% found just once. Sequenced material: CD8+ T cells sorted from blood. The source is a woman in her late teens or twenties in good health.

This clone was seen only a few times. This rearrangement joins TRBV7-6 to TRBJ1-2, with D possibly being TRBD1 (6 bases). V lost 5 bases and J 6 bases, leaving 25 bases between the germline ends. Per the germline V gene, CDR1 is SGHVS and CDR2 is FNYEAQ. This CDR3 spans 17 amino acids. For the CDR3, the DNA is TGTGCCAGCAGCCGATCGGGCCAGAACAGGGTAGGCGATGGCTACACCTTC. Amino acids: CASSRSGQNRVGDGYTF. Variable domain in full (rest from reference TRBV7-6 and TRBJ1-2): GAGVSQSPRYKVTKRGQDVALRCDPISGHVSLYWYRQALGQGPEFLTYFNYEAQQDKSGLPNDRFSAERPEGSISTLTIQRTEQRDSAMYRCASSRSGQNRVGDGYTFGSGTRLTVV.

This clone was seen just once. The chain carries TRBV18 and TRBJ1-1; 9 bases are shared with TRBD1. The CDR3 extends over 16 amino acids. Germline assignment: CDR1 KGHSH and CDR2 LQKENI. V lost 6 bases to trimming and J lost 4 bases; unmatched junction nucleotides: 12. As DNA, the CDR3 is TGTGCCAGCTCCCCGCCCGGGACAGGGTCCTCCACTGAAGCTTTCTTT. The encoded protein is CASSPPGTGSSTEAFF.

The chain is built from TRBV19 and TRBJ1-5; no firm D call. CDR3 length: 15 amino acids. The V end was cut by 7 bases, the J end by 1 base, with 14 bases between. Germline CDR1 LNHDA, CDR2 SQIVND (reference sequence). In nucleotides, the CDR3 is TGTGCCAGTACTAAGACACCGGAAAGCAATCAGCCCCAGCATTTT. The encoded protein is CASTKTPESNQPQHF.

J is TRBJ1-1 and V is TRBV19; D is undetermined. V lost 3 bases, J lost 5 bases, and 10 bases lay in between. From germline, CDR1 is LNHDA and CDR2 SQIVND (reference sequence). CDR3 length: 13 amino acids. CDR3 DNA sequence: TGTGCCAGTAGTATTCTGGGTTTTACTGAAGCTTTCTTT. Residues: CASSILGFTEAFF.

V gene TRBV4-2 combines with J gene TRBJ2-7, with 10 bases fitting TRBD2. In germline, CDR1 is LGHNA, CDR2 YNFKEQ. Losses at the gene ends were 4 bases for V and 2 bases for J; bases not matched to a gene: 8. CDR3 length: 16 residues. The CDR3 sequence: CASSPKGAGGPYEQYF. The CDR3, as DNA: TGTGCCAGCAGCCCAAAAGGAGCGGGAGGGCCCTACGAGCAGTACTTC.

This clone counts as medium-sized. The V call is TRBV28, the J call TRBJ1-3, with D uncertain. Deletions cut 5 bases from V and 5 bases from J, with 19 bases between. The CDR3 is made up of 16 amino acids. Germline lookup yields CDR1 MDHEN and CDR2 SYDVKM. The CDR3, as DNA: TGTGCCAGCAGTGACCCGGTACGGGCCTACCGAAACACCATATATTTT. Protein sequence: CASSDPVRAYRNTIYF.

The chain couples TRBV9 to TRBJ2-5, with D unclear. Trimming cost V 2 bases and J 2 bases, with 10 bases left between them. Germline lookup yields CDR1 SGDLS and CDR2 YYNGEE. The CDR3 is 14 amino acids. The CDR3 region has the DNA TGTGCCAGCAGCGTTGGCACAGTACAAGAGACCCAGTACTTC. Amino acid sequence: CASSVGTVQETQYF.

This sequence joins TRBV9 and TRBJ2-3; no firm D call. Germline V lookup: CDR1 SGDLS, CDR2 YYNGEE. V was cut by 0 bases and J by 2 bases, with 16 bases left in between. CDR3 length equals 17 residues. The CDR3 region has the DNA TGTGCCAGCAGCGTAGGCTTTGTCACTGATATCACAGATACGCAGTATTTT. It specifies CASSVGFVTDITDTQYF. The full variable domain, with the rest looked up from reference TRBV9 and TRBJ2-3, is DSGVTQTPKHLITATGQRVTLRCSPRSGDLSVYWYQQSLDQGLQFLIQYYNGEERAKGNILERFSAQQFPDLHSELNLSSLELGDSALYFCASSVGFVTDITDTQYFGPGTRLTVL.

The count of this clone is one. The CDR3 here is CASSPISGGTHIQYF. Written as DNA, the CDR3 is TGTGCCAGCAGTCCCATCTCAGGGGGGACACACATTCAGTACTTC. The chain links TRBV27 to TRBJ2-4, with a weak D call TRBD1 (7 bases). This CDR3 is built from 15 residues. The germline V gene encodes CDR1 MNHEY and CDR2 SMNVEV (reference sequence). The germline V and J ends were trimmed by 5 bases and 8 bases, with 19 bases remaining between them.

The V gene is TRBV27, the J gene TRBJ1-4, with a possible D match to TRBD1 (5 bases). The CDR3 spans 14 residues. Germline V lookup: CDR1 MNHEY, CDR2 SMNVEV (reference sequence). V lost 3 bases and J 7 bases, leaving 12 bases between the germline ends. CDR3 sequence reads: CASSLGPNPEKLFF. In nucleotides, the CDR3 is TGTGCCAGCAGTTTGGGACCTAACCCTGAAAAACTGTTTTTT.

V usage is TRBV28 and J usage is TRBJ2-6, with no clear D. The V gene lost 1 base and the J gene lost 2 bases, with 9 bases spanning the gap. Germline values: CDR1 MDHEN, CDR2 SYDVKM. This CDR3 has 16 amino acids. The CDR3 loop is CASSLFVRPGANVLTF. In nucleotides, the CDR3 is TGTGCCAGCAGTTTATTCGTCAGGCCTGGGGCCAACGTCCTGACTTTC.

This chain's CDR3 is CASSLGLAQIEQFF. CDR3 bases: TGTGCCAGCAGCTTGGGACTAGCGCAGATTGAGCAGTTCTTC. The J gene is TRBJ2-1, the V gene TRBV7-9, with TRBD2 identical over 10 bases. Per the germline V gene, CDR1 is SEHNR and CDR2 is FQNEAQ (reference sequence). The CDR3 has 14 amino acids. Trimming at V came to 3 bases and at J to 9 bases, leaving 5 bases not matched to a gene.

The gene calls are TRBV7-9 and TRBJ1-3; D remains unclear. This CDR3 is 16 amino acids long. From germline, CDR1 is SEHNR and CDR2 FQNEAQ (reference sequence). Trimming shortened V by 5 bases and J by 2 bases, and 16 bases separated the two germline ends. The CDR3 spells CASSILTPAPGNTIYF. CDR3 coding DNA: TGTGCCAGCAGCATCCTAACGCCGGCTCCTGGAAACACCATATATTTT.

The chain has TRBV28 and TRBJ2-3, with D possibly being TRBD2 (5 bases). This CDR3 has 15 amino acids. The V end was cut by 7 bases, the J end by 3 bases, with 17 bases between. The germline V gene encodes CDR1 MDHEN and CDR2 SYDVKM. The CDR3 spells CASIIGRTSTDTQYF. The CDR3, as DNA: TGTGCCAGCATAATCGGACGGACTTCTACAGATACGCAGTATTTT.